Listed here is a single T cell receptor beta chain. Here immunoSEQ multiplex PCR was the method, and the copy in TCRdb shows in-frame clones only, minus some. The sample carries about 54,000 clones, about 80% recorded once. These data belong to a study of T cell responses to AZD1222 COVID-19 vaccine. The CDR3 consists of 14 residues. Looked up from germline, CDR1 is MNHEY and CDR2 is SVGAGI. Deletions cut 8 bases from V and 5 bases from J, with 18 bases between. The sample consisted of peripheral blood, taken on day 0 of AZD1222 vaccination. The sequence came from an adult in good health. V usage is TRBV6-5 and J usage is TRBJ2-5; D may be TRBD1 (5 bases). The CDR3 reads CASFRGRVGETQYF. The CDR3 nucleotides are TGTGCCAGCTTTAGGGGTAGGGTAGGGGAGACCCAGTACTTC.